This T cell receptor beta chain stems from a study of radiation and T cells in renal cell carcinoma. Study-level results: Compared with controls, irradiated tumors showed greater TCR clonality. Dominant CDR3 motifs occupied more repertoire in irradiated than control tumors.

Treatment specified: treatment-naive control, cytoreductive nephrectomy. Controls were unirradiated tumors from treatment-naive cytoreductive nephrectomy patients. TCRdb's table, derived via immunoSEQ multiplex PCR, lists solely in-frame clones and lacks some. The sample records fewer than 6,500 clones, about 63% being singletons. CDR1 is MDHEN and CDR2 is SYDVKM in the germline V gene. The germline V and J ends were trimmed by 6 bases and 4 bases, with 18 bases remaining between them. The CDR3 is 16 residues long. This clone appeared once. What it binds is unknown. The sample here was tumor tissue, taken from a patient whose treatment was nephrectomy without radiotherapy. The TCR sequence derives from a human donor with renal cell carcinoma. This chain uses TRBV28 with TRBJ2-2; no definite D call. In DNA form, the CDR3 reads TGTGCCAGCAGATCAAACCCCGGCTCCTTCACCGGGGAGCTGTTTTTT. Translated, it gives CASRSNPGSFTGELFF.